This TCR beta chain was sequenced in a study of blood T cell repertoires in COVID-19. J gave up 3 bases and V 4 bases, and 5 bases lay outside the gene matches. This CDR3 is built from 16 residues. Germline loops: CDR1 KGHDR, CDR2 SFDVKD. Study processing details: By means of reference gene primer amplification, nucleated cell counts were estimated. Clones were read by immunoSEQ multiplex PCR, and TCRdb kept only the in-frame ones, dropping some. V and J calls and clone size are given by that table; D and trimming were obtained from the DNA. The profile shows about 270,000 clones, around nine tenths of them singletons.

The rearrangement links TRBV24-1 to TRBJ1-5; 10 bases fit TRBD1. The source of this sequence is a young woman who had recovered from COVID-19. The sequencing sample was made of PBMCs or T cells enriched from blood (not recorded which). The CDR3 sequence is CATSDRDRGNNQPQHF. The CDR3 coding sequence is TGTGCCACCAGTGACCGGGACAGGGGCAACAATCAGCCCCAGCATTTT.